These 7 T cell receptor beta chains were all obtained from the same sample, sequenced in a study of T cells after yellow fever vaccination. Via MiXCR, TCRdb re-called the 5' RACE reads, giving one row per CDR3 protein. The sample contains more than 95,000 distinct CDR3 sequences, about 16% of which appear only once. Sequenced material: CD8+ T cells sorted from PBMCs, taken 5 days after the yellow fever booster vaccination. These receptors came from a man between 18 and 35 years old who received the YFV17D yellow fever vaccine.

This clonotype was detected many times. The gene calls are TRBV6-1 and TRBJ2-2; D is unresolved. Trimming left V 1 base short and J 5 bases short, with 11 bases between. CDR1 and CDR2 (germline): MNHNS, SASEGT. The CDR3 is 15 residues long. The CDR3 protein is CASSEVLAETGELFF. CDR3 in DNA: TGTGCCAGCAGTGAAGTCTTGGCGGAGACCGGGGAGCTGTTTTTT.

This chain joins TRBV12-3 or TRBV12-4 and TRBJ1-2, with D maybe TRBD1 (5 bases). V lost 7 bases to trimming and J lost 2 bases, with 14 bases between them. The CDR3 is 14 residues long. CDR3 residues: CASTRARPNYGYTF. The CDR3 nucleotides are TGTGCCAGCACCAGGGCCCGACCAAACTATGGCTACACCTTC.

At least ten counts were recorded for this clonotype. The rearrangement joins TRBV10-3 to TRBJ2-3; D might be TRBD1 or TRBD2, each matching 6 bases. The CDR3 consists of 13 residues. Trimming removed 8 bases at V and 2 bases at J, with 11 bases between. The V gene's germline CDR1 is ENHRY and CDR2 SYGVKD. The CDR3 DNA sequence: TGTGCCATCCTGGGGGGCCCCACAGATACGCAGTATTTT. Its translation: CAILGGPTDTQYF.

This clonotype was observed a handful of times. V is TRBV2 and J is TRBJ2-1; D is uncertain. The CDR3 runs 13 residues. CDR1 and CDR2 from the germline V gene are SNHLY and FYNNEI. V lost 2 bases, J lost 4 bases, and 6 bases lay in between. As DNA, the CDR3 is TGTGCCAGCAGTGAACAGGTTTACAATGAGCAGTTCTTC. This translates into CASSEQVYNEQFF.

In this sample, this clonotype turned up a few times. The V and J genes are TRBV7-6 and TRBJ2-6; 9 nucleotides align to TRBD1. CDR3 length: 20 amino acids. V was clipped by 5 bases and J by 2 bases; unmatched bases: 16. From germline, CDR1 is SGHVS and CDR2 FNYEAQ. CDR3 DNA: TGTGCCAGCAGCCTAACCCAGAGCCGGGACAGGGCCACTGGGGCCAACGTCCTGACTTTC. Its protein product is CASSLTQSRDRATGANVLTF.

This clonotype came up many times. The chain recombines TRBV20-1 with TRBJ1-4; 7 nucleotides agree with TRBD1. Germline loops: CDR1 DFQATT, CDR2 SNEGSKA (reference sequence). CDR3 length equals 14 residues. Losses at the gene ends were 6 bases for V and 8 bases for J; bases not matched to a gene: 12. As DNA, the CDR3 is TGCAGTGCCGACGCGACAGGGAACATGGAAAAACTGTTTTTT. Translating it yields CSADATGNMEKLFF.

The chain joins TRBV5-1 to TRBJ2-1; D unresolved. This CDR3 spans 17 amino acids. Germline CDR1 is SGHRS and CDR2 is YFSETQ. Trimming took 1 base from V and 0 from J, leaving 14 bases between them. CDR3 protein: CASSLFPDQSSYNEQFF. In DNA, the CDR3 is TGCGCCAGCAGCTTGTTTCCGGACCAGAGCTCCTACAATGAGCAGTTCTTC.